What follows are 32 T cell receptor beta chains derived from one specimen sequenced in a study of blood T cell repertoires in COVID-19. Here immunoSEQ multiplex PCR was the method, and the copy in TCRdb shows in-frame clones only, minus some. This sample has a few hundred thousand clones, with roughly 90% found just once. The sample was PBMCs or T cells enriched from blood (not recorded which). The receptors come from a woman in her 30s who had recovered from COVID-19.

V and J are TRBV3-1 (or the pseudogene TRBV3-2) and TRBJ1-2; D not certain. There are 13 residues in the CDR3. CDR1 is LGHDT and CDR2 is YNNKEL in the germline V gene (reference sequence). V gave up 2 bases and J gave up 8 bases, with 12 bases separating them. This CDR3 reads CASSQYQVGGYTF. The CDR3 bases are TGTGCCAGCAGCCAATACCAGGTGGGCGGCTACACCTTC.

The rearrangement joins TRBV27 to TRBJ2-7; tentative D call: TRBD1 (5 bases). Trimming took 6 bases from V and 2 from J, leaving 11 bases between them. Germline values: CDR1 MNHEY, CDR2 SMNVEV (reference sequence). The CDR3 sequence is 13 residues long. The CDR3 DNA reads TGTGCCAGCAGGAGCAGGGCCCCCTACGAGCAGTACTTC. It is translated as CASRSRAPYEQYF.

The chain has TRBV24-1 and TRBJ2-3, with 8 bases aligning to TRBD1. The V segment lost 5 bases and the J segment 2 bases; nucleotides outside the gene matches: 5. The CDR3 covers 15 residues. Germline-derived CDR1 and CDR2 are KGHDR and SFDVKD. The CDR3 spells CATSGPQGVTDTQYF. The CDR3 region has the DNA TGTGCCACCAGTGGTCCACAGGGGGTCACAGATACGCAGTATTTT.

This sequence joins TRBV7-9 and TRBJ2-3; 10 bases line up with TRBD1. The CDR3 totals 15 residues. The J segment lost 3 bases and the V segment lost 5 bases, leaving 5 bases of the junction unmatched. CDR1 is SEHNR, CDR2 FQNEAQ, per germline (reference sequence). CDR3 sequence (DNA): TGTGCCAGCAGCGCTGGGACAGGGGATACAGATACGCAGTATTTT. The encoded protein is CASSAGTGDTDTQYF.

The rearrangement uses TRBV4-2 and TRBJ1-2, with 8 positions matching TRBD1. CDR1 is LGHNA and CDR2 is YNFKEQ in the germline V gene. The V and J ends lost 0 bases and 4 bases, in that order; junction bases with no gene match: 4. This CDR3 is 15 amino acids long. CDR3 sequence (DNA): TGTGCCAGCAGCCAAGATCGGGGACAGGCCTATGGCTACACCTTC. Amino acids: CASSQDRGQAYGYTF.

CDR3 amino acids: CASSPPPQVRLSQYF. CDR3 DNA: TGTGCCAGCAGCCCCCCGCCCCAGGTCCGTTTGTCCCAGTACTTC. The chain joins TRBV6-2 or TRBV6-3 to TRBJ2-5; unclear D gene. The CDR3 runs 15 residues. V was shortened by 6 bases and J by 9 bases, with 23 bases between the two germline ends. Germline V gene lookup returns CDR1 MNHEY and CDR2 SVGEGT.

This clone has a single count. The genes are TRBV2 and TRBJ2-1; no firm D call. This CDR3 comprises 12 residues. V lost 7 bases and J 2 bases, leaving 6 bases between the germline ends. CDR1 and CDR2 (germline): SNHLY, FYNNEI. CDR3 nucleotide sequence: TGTGCCAGCAACCGGGCCTACAATGAGCAGTTCTTC. Its protein is CASNRAYNEQFF.

The chain combines TRBV6-4 with TRBJ2-5, with 7 bases lining up with TRBD2. CDR1 MRHNA and CDR2 SNTAGT come from the germline V gene. Unmatched junction bases numbered 12, after V lost 8 bases and J lost 6 bases. This CDR3 comprises 14 residues. CDR3 DNA: TGTGCCAGCTCTTCTGGGACCGGGGGGAAGACCCAGTACTTC. It is translated as CASSSGTGGKTQYF.

This CDR3 is CASRQRTGRRTEAFF. The CDR3 nucleotides read TGTGCCAGCAGGCAGAGGACAGGGAGAAGAACTGAAGCTTTCTTT. The chain carries TRBV6-5 and TRBJ1-1; TRBD1 agrees at 8 bases. Trimming cost V 6 bases and J 5 bases; bases outside gene matches: 11. Germline CDR1 reads MNHEY; CDR2 reads SVGAGI. This CDR3 is built from 15 residues.

V usage is TRBV28 and J usage is TRBJ1-1; the match to TRBD1 covers 8 bases. CDR3 length: 15 residues. V lost 6 bases, J lost 7 bases, and 13 bases stayed unmatched. Looked up from germline, CDR1 is MDHEN and CDR2 is SYDVKM. CDR3 amino acids: CASSLPGGDRLEAFF. CDR3 in DNA: TGTGCCAGCAGCCTCCCAGGGGGGGACAGGCTTGAAGCTTTCTTT.

The chain joins TRBV4-1 to TRBJ1-5; the D gene is possibly TRBD1 (5 bases). V was pared by 0 bases and J by 6 bases, with 12 bases between. CDR1 is MGHRA, CDR2 YSYEKL, per germline. This CDR3 is built from 15 residues. The CDR3 is CASSQEGGYSQPQHF. CDR3 DNA sequence: TGCGCCAGCAGCCAAGAGGGGGGGTACTCTCAGCCCCAGCATTTT.

This clone was observed once. This chain connects TRBV28 to TRBJ2-2; 8 bases are a match to TRBD1. The germline V gene encodes CDR1 MDHEN and CDR2 SYDVKM. V lost 5 bases to trimming and J lost 3 bases; unmatched junction nucleotides: 5. This CDR3 spans 15 amino acids. CDR3 residues: CASSPGGIDTGELFF. The CDR3 DNA is TGTGCCAGCAGTCCAGGGGGCATAGACACCGGGGAGCTGTTTTTT.

The chain has TRBV3-1 (or the pseudogene TRBV3-2) and TRBJ2-7, with D hard to call. V lost 5 bases to trimming and J lost 6 bases, with 14 bases between them. The germline gives CDR1 LGHDT, CDR2 YNNKEL (reference sequence). The CDR3 runs 13 residues. The CDR3: CASSAHPRGEQYF. CDR3 DNA: TGTGCCAGCAGCGCGCACCCTAGAGGCGAGCAGTACTTC.

This chain uses TRBV28 with TRBJ1-3; the match to TRBD1 covers 10 bases. The V segment lost 6 bases and the J segment 4 bases; nucleotides outside the gene matches: 3. The germline CDR1 and CDR2 sequences are MDHEN and SYDVKM. There are 14 residues in the CDR3. CDR3 sequence reads: CASRDRGSGNTIYF. In DNA, the CDR3 is TGTGCCAGCAGGGACAGGGGGAGCGGAAACACCATATATTTT.

This chain links TRBV25-1 with TRBJ1-1; D gene ambiguous. CDR1 and CDR2 from the germline V gene are MGHDK and SYGVNS. The V and J ends lost 7 bases and 0 bases respectively, with 9 bases between them. CDR3 length: 13 amino acids. The CDR3: CASIGRVNTEAFF. The CDR3 bases are TGTGCCAGCATAGGTCGGGTGAACACTGAAGCTTTCTTT.

The chain carries TRBV4-1 and TRBJ1-1; the match to TRBD1 covers 7 bases. This CDR3 spans 15 amino acids. V was pared by 0 bases and J by 2 bases, with 3 bases of the junction left unmatched. In germline, CDR1 is MGHRA, CDR2 YSYEKL. This CDR3 is CASSQERTGNTEAFF. The CDR3 nucleotides read TGCGCCAGCAGCCAAGAAAGGACAGGCAACACTGAAGCTTTCTTT.

V usage is TRBV19 and J usage is TRBJ1-1, with 7 bases lining up with TRBD1. The CDR3 runs to 14 residues. V lost 7 bases to trimming and J lost 4 bases; unmatched junction nucleotides: 9. Germline CDR1 and CDR2: LNHDA and SQIVND (reference sequence). The CDR3, as DNA: TGTGCCAGTACCAAAATACAGGGGTCCACTGAAGCTTTCTTT. This sequence encodes CASTKIQGSTEAFF. Full variable domain (remainder filled in from reference TRBV19 and TRBJ1-1): DGGITQSPKYLFRKEGQNVTLSCEQNLNHDAMYWYRQDPGQGLRLIYYSQIVNDFQKGDIAEGYSVSREKKESFPLTVTSAQKNPTAFYLCASTKIQGSTEAFFGQGTRLTVV.

This chain joins TRBV30 and TRBJ2-1, with TRBD1 matching 10 bases. The CDR3 is made up of 14 amino acids. Trimming took 4 bases from V and 8 from J; bases not matched to a gene: 8. Germline lookup yields CDR1 GTSNPN and CDR2 SVGIG (reference sequence). CDR3 sequence (DNA): TGTGCCTGGACTGGGACAGGGGTTAGCGATGAGCAGTTCTTC. This gives the protein CAWTGTGVSDEQFF. The full variable domain, with the rest looked up from reference TRBV30 and TRBJ2-1, is SQTIHQWPATLVQPVGSPLSLECTVEGTSNPNLYWYRQAAGRGLQLLFYSVGIGQISSEVPQNLSASRPQDRQFILSSKKLLLSDSGFYLCAWTGTGVSDEQFFGPGTRLTVL.

The gene calls are TRBV2 and TRBJ2-3; TRBD2 agrees at 7 bases. The CDR3 spans 13 residues. Germline V gene data show CDR1 as SNHLY and CDR2 as FYNNEI. The junction had 0 bases not matched to a gene; V was cut back by 5 bases and J by 1 base. The CDR3 sequence is CASSSGGTDTQYF. The CDR3 coding sequence is TGTGCCAGCAGTAGCGGGGGCACAGATACGCAGTATTTT.

V is TRBV5-1 and J is TRBJ2-1, with D possibly matching TRBD1 (5 bases). The CDR3 has 14 amino acids. The germline V and J ends were trimmed by 6 bases and 9 bases, with 19 bases remaining between them. Germline assignment: CDR1 SGHRS and CDR2 YFSETQ. The CDR3 bases are TGCGCCAGCACCGGACCACCCCAGGGTTCTGAGCAGTTCTTC. Protein: CASTGPPQGSEQFF.

The gene calls are TRBV9 and TRBJ1-1; no clear D gene. The CDR3 spans 12 residues. The germline gives CDR1 SGDLS, CDR2 YYNGEE. Trimming cost V 4 bases and J 5 bases, with 9 bases left between them. The CDR3 sequence: CASSPPGTEAFF. DNA for the CDR3: TGTGCCAGCAGCCCTCCGGGGACTGAAGCTTTCTTT.

Only a few counts were recorded for this clone. For the CDR3, the DNA is TGTGCCAGCAGAAGCTCCCAATTTCCAGGGGGAAACTATGGCTACACCTTC. Translating it yields CASRSSQFPGGNYGYTF. The V call is TRBV5-6, the J call TRBJ1-2, with TRBD1 matching over 7 bases. CDR1 SGHDT and CDR2 YYEEEE come from the germline V gene. The ends lost 5 bases at V and 2 bases at J; junction bases unmatched: 15. This CDR3 is built from 17 residues.

This clone appeared a single time. The rearrangement joins TRBV5-6 to TRBJ2-6; 8 nucleotides agree with TRBD1. The germline gives CDR1 SGHDT, CDR2 YYEEEE. The length of the CDR3 is 13 residues. After removal of 4 bases from V and 11 bases from J, the junction contained 5 bases not matched to a gene. DNA of the CDR3: TGTGCCAGCAGCCTGGACAGGGTATACGTCCTGACTTTC. It is translated as CASSLDRVYVLTF.

The table lists this clone with a count of one. The chain uses TRBV28 and TRBJ1-3; 10 bases are shared with TRBD1. Germline CDR1 is MDHEN and CDR2 is SYDVKM. CDR3 length: 16 residues. After removal of 3 bases from V and 7 bases from J, the junction contained 9 bases not matched to a gene. This chain's CDR3 is CASSLAVTGQGNTIYF. The CDR3 nucleotides read TGTGCCAGCAGTTTGGCAGTAACGGGACAGGGGAACACCATATATTTT.

The count of this clone is one. The rearrangement links TRBV29-1 to TRBJ2-6, with 7 bases matching TRBD1. CDR3 length equals 15 residues. Germline CDR1 and CDR2: SQVTM and ANQGSEA. V shed 6 bases and J 2 bases; nucleotides not matched to a gene: 7. The CDR3: CSVRQGITGANVLTF. Here the CDR3 DNA reads TGCAGCGTAAGACAGGGAATAACTGGGGCCAACGTCCTGACTTTC.

V and J are TRBV27 and TRBJ2-1; 11 nucleotides align to TRBD2. CDR1 MNHEY and CDR2 SMNVEV come from the germline V gene (reference sequence). V shed 8 bases and J 8 bases; nucleotides not matched to a gene: 14. This CDR3 is 16 amino acids long. The CDR3 DNA follows: TGTGCCAGCGTTCCCGTCACTAGCGGGGGACCGGATGAGCAGTTCTTC. Protein: CASVPVTSGGPDEQFF.

The rearrangement uses TRBV9 and TRBJ2-5; 12 positions match TRBD2. Germline loops: CDR1 SGDLS, CDR2 YYNGEE. CDR3 length: 15 amino acids. J gave up 5 bases and V 6 bases, and 8 bases lay outside the gene matches. CDR3 bases: TGTGCCAGCAACCCTAGCGGGGGGGCCGGGGAGACCCAGTACTTC. It codes for CASNPSGGAGETQYF.

The gene calls are TRBV27 and TRBJ1-1; no clear D gene. V lost 4 bases and J 0 bases, leaving 15 bases between the germline ends. This CDR3 is 16 amino acids long. In germline, CDR1 is MNHEY, CDR2 SMNVEV (reference sequence). The CDR3 protein is CASSSSYRFMNTEAFF. The CDR3 DNA is TGTGCCAGCAGTTCCAGTTACCGTTTTATGAACACTGAAGCTTTCTTT.

The chain couples TRBV11-3 to TRBJ2-7; D perhaps matches TRBD1 (6 bases). V was trimmed by 1 base and J by 0 bases, leaving 10 bases between them. This CDR3 spans 15 amino acids. The V gene's germline CDR1 is SGHNT and CDR2 YENEEA. The CDR3: CASSLGGPSSYEQYF. In DNA form, the CDR3 reads TGTGCCAGCAGCTTAGGGGGGCCCAGCTCCTACGAGCAGTACTTC. Full variable domain (missing parts from reference TRBV11-3 and TRBJ2-7): EAGVVQSPRYKIIEKKQPVAFWCNPISGHNTLYWYLQNLGQGPELLIRYENEEAVDDSQLPKDRFSAERLKGVDSTLKIQPAELGDSAVYLCASSLGGPSSYEQYFGPGTRLTVT.

The chain joins TRBV7-8 to TRBJ1-5; D is undetermined. V shed 0 bases and J shed 5 bases, with 5 bases lying between them. The CDR3 runs to 13 residues. Germline V gene data show CDR1 as SGHVS and CDR2 as FQNEAQ. CDR3 sequence reads: CASSLAGDQPQHF. Written as DNA, the CDR3 is TGTGCCAGCAGCTTAGCCGGGGATCAGCCCCAGCATTTT.

The chain joins TRBV11-2 to TRBJ2-5, with D perhaps TRBD1 (6 bases). In germline, CDR1 is SGHAT, CDR2 FQNNGV. This CDR3 region has 14 residues. Trimming shortened V by 5 bases and J by 7 bases, and 17 bases separated the two germline ends. The CDR3 protein is CASSALRGAGTQYF. The CDR3 bases are TGTGCCAGCAGCGCTCTCAGGGGCGCCGGGACCCAGTACTTC.

V is TRBV4-2 and J is TRBJ1-2; 10 bases line up with TRBD1. CDR3 length: 17 amino acids. Trimming at V came to 4 bases and at J to 4 bases, leaving 12 bases not matched to a gene. Germline values: CDR1 LGHNA, CDR2 YNFKEQ. The CDR3 nucleotides read TGTGCCAGCAGCCCCTCGGACAGGGGGGCTGCAATCTATGGCTACACCTTC. It translates to CASSPSDRGAAIYGYTF.